This entry lists 2 T cell receptor beta chains sequenced from one sample in a study of blood T cell repertoires in COVID-19. Clones were read by immunoSEQ multiplex PCR, and TCRdb kept only the in-frame ones, dropping some. Of approximately 300,000 clones detected, 85% appear once; the ten largest clones hold 1.5% to 2%. The specimen sequenced was PBMCs or T cells enriched from blood (not recorded which). Receptors were obtained from a young woman who had been exposed to COVID-19.

The J gene is TRBJ2-3, the V gene TRBV6-1; 13 bases align to TRBD2. V shed 1 base, J shed 9 bases, and the junction held 13 bases outside the gene matches. This CDR3 comprises 18 residues. Germline V gives CDR1 MNHNS, CDR2 SASEGT. In DNA, the CDR3 is TGTGCCAGCAGTGAAGACACAGGTTTCGGACTAGCGGGGGTAACGCAGTATTTT. Residues: CASSEDTGFGLAGVTQYF.

The V call is TRBV14, the J call TRBJ2-7; D unclear. This CDR3 is built from 15 residues. Trimming left V 1 base short and J 2 bases short, with 12 bases between. Germline V gives CDR1 SGHDN, CDR2 FVKESK. CDR3 bases: TGTGCCAGCAGCCAAGCTTCTGTCAGTACCTACGAGCAGTACTTC. Translating it yields CASSQASVSTYEQYF.